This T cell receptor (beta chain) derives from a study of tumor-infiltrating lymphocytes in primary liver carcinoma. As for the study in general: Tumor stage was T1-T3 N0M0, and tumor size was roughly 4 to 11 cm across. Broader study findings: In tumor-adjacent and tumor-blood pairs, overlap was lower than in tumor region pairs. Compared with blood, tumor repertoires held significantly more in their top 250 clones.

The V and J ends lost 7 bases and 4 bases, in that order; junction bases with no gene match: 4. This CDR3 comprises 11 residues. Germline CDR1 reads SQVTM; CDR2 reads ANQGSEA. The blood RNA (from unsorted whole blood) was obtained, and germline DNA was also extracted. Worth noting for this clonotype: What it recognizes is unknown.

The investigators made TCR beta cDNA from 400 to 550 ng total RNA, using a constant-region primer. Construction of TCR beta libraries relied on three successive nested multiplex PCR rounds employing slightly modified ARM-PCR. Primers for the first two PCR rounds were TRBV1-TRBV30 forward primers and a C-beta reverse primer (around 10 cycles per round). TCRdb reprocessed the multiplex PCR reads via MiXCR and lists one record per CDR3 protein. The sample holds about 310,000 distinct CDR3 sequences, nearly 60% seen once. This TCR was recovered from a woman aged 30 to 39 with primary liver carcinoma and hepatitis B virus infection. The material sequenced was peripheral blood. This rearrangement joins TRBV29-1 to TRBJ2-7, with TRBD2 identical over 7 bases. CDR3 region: CSAWREYEQYF. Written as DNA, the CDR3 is TGCAGCGCGTGGCGGGAGTACGAGCAGTACTTC.